The 18 T cell receptor beta chains reported below all come from one sample, sequenced in a study of shared clonotypes between healthy human individuals. Measured with immunoSEQ multiplex PCR; TCRdb has only the in-frame clones, and not every one. This sample has 2 million to 2.5 million clones, with around 92% found just once. The sequenced sample was naive CD4+ T cells from PBMCs. Subset given: CD45RA+ positively selected. These receptors all come from a man aged 18 to 30 in good health. Some clones in this sample may be carry-over from other donors' samples.

The rearrangement links TRBV7-6 to TRBJ1-2; D might be TRBD1 (5 bases). This CDR3 spans 13 amino acids. V was pared by 3 bases and J by 2 bases, with 7 bases between. From germline, CDR1 is SGHVS and CDR2 FNYEAQ. CDR3 coding DNA: TGTGCCAGCAGCTTGGACAAGAACTATGGCTACACCTTC. Translating gives CASSLDKNYGYTF.

This chain links TRBV7-9 with TRBJ2-3; TRBD1 matches 10 bases. The CDR3 sequence is 18 residues long. Germline assignment: CDR1 SEHNR and CDR2 FQNEAQ (reference sequence). V trimming: 5 bases; J trimming: 3 bases; junction bases outside the gene matches: 14. The CDR3 nucleotides read TGTGCCAGCAGCACCAACCTGGGACAGGGGACCGGAACAGATACGCAGTATTTT. It codes for CASSTNLGQGTGTDTQYF.

This chain connects TRBV28 to TRBJ2-5; a possible D gene is TRBD2 (6 bases). The CDR3 contains 15 residues. V gave up 8 bases and J gave up 4 bases, with 20 bases separating them. The germline V gene encodes CDR1 MDHEN and CDR2 SYDVKM. In nucleotides, the CDR3 is TGTGCCAGCGAACAGACCGCACGGGGGTCAGAGACCCAGTACTTC. Its protein is CASEQTARGSETQYF.

V usage is TRBV14 and J usage is TRBJ2-3; D is undetermined. This CDR3 has 15 amino acids. Between the trimmed V and J ends, which lost 0 bases and 4 bases, there was a span of 11 bases. CDR1 is SGHDN and CDR2 is FVKESK in the germline V gene. CDR3 in amino acids: CASSQDLPRADTQYF. CDR3 nucleotides: TGTGCCAGCAGCCAAGACCTCCCACGGGCAGATACGCAGTATTTT.

This chain links TRBV7-7 with TRBJ2-2; D gene unclear. The CDR3 is 14 residues long. From germline, CDR1 is SSHAT and CDR2 FNYEAQ (reference sequence). Trimming pared 1 base from V and 7 bases from J, leaving 10 bases between. The CDR3 bases are TGTGCCAGCAGCTTAGGGACCTCCAGCGGGGAGCTGTTTTTT. Amino acids: CASSLGTSSGELFF.

The chain is built from TRBV29-1 and TRBJ1-1; no firm D call. The ends were cut back, 1 base at V and 11 bases at J, with 14 bases in the middle. The CDR3 runs 12 residues. The V gene's germline CDR1 is SQVTM and CDR2 ANQGSEA. The CDR3: CSVEGRTDEAFF. Here the CDR3 DNA reads TGCAGCGTTGAAGGTCGGACTGATGAGGCTTTCTTT.

V usage is TRBV7-2 and J usage is TRBJ2-1; D is perhaps TRBD1 (6 bases). Germline V lookup: CDR1 SGHTA, CDR2 FQGNSA. This CDR3 is 15 amino acids long. Trimming pared 2 bases from V and 6 bases from J, leaving 14 bases between. CDR3 sequence reads: CASSLRTGHLNEQFF. The CDR3 DNA follows: TGTGCCAGCAGCTTACGTACGGGACACCTCAATGAGCAGTTCTTC. The variable domain in full, completed from reference TRBV7-2 and TRBJ2-1, reads GAGVSQSPSNKVTEKGKDVELRCDPISGHTALYWYRQSLGQGLEFLIYFQGNSAPDKSGLPSDRFSAERTGGSVSTLTIQRTQQEDSAVYLCASSLRTGHLNEQFFGPGTRLTVL.

The chain couples TRBV7-9 to TRBJ2-5, with 7 nucleotides matching TRBD1. Germline CDR1 reads SEHNR; CDR2 reads FQNEAQ (reference sequence). V lost 2 bases and J lost 4; bases outside the gene matches: 4. CDR3 length: 14 residues. CDR3 protein: CASSLSKGAETQYF. The DNA of the CDR3 is TGTGCCAGCAGCTTATCTAAGGGGGCAGAGACCCAGTACTTC.

The rearrangement uses TRBV10-2 and TRBJ2-7; TRBD2 matches at 11 bases. V dropped 2 bases and J dropped 5; count of bases not matched to a gene: 8. CDR1 is WSHSY, CDR2 SAAADI, per germline. This CDR3 region has 16 residues. CDR3 sequence (DNA): TGCGCCAGCAGTGAGAGGTTGACTAGCGGGAATCACGAGCAGTACTTC. This gives the protein CASSERLTSGNHEQYF.

CDR3 nucleotides: TGTGCCAGCGGCCTGACAGGGGGCTCCTACGAGCAGTACTTC. Protein product: CASGLTGGSYEQYF. The genes are TRBV6-5 and TRBJ2-7, with TRBD1 matching 9 bases. This CDR3 region has 14 residues. V shed 8 bases and J 0 bases; nucleotides not matched to a gene: 5. Per germline, CDR1 MNHEY and CDR2 SVGAGI.

The DNA for the CDR3 is TGTGCCAGCAGCTTGTTCGGGGTGGGTGAAAAACTGTTTTTT. Its protein product is CASSLFGVGEKLFF. V and J are TRBV5-6 and TRBJ1-4; the D is unclear. Germline lookup yields CDR1 SGHDT and CDR2 YYEEEE. The CDR3 has 14 residues. Trimming took off 1 base at V and 7 bases at J, with 11 bases between the two ends.

J is TRBJ1-3 and V is TRBV2, with 12 bases matching TRBD1. Germline CDR1 SNHLY, CDR2 FYNNEI. J lost 5 bases, V lost 2 bases, and 4 bases had no gene match. There are 16 residues in the CDR3. The CDR3 DNA sequence: TGTGCCAGCAGTGAACGGGGACAGGGGGCGAGAAACACCATATATTTT. Translation: CASSERGQGARNTIYF. Combining the CDR3 with reference TRBV2 and TRBJ1-3 gives the whole variable domain EPEVTQTPSHQVTQMGQEVILRCVPISNHLYFYWYRQILGQKVEFLVSFYNNEISEKSEIFDDQFSVERPDGSNFTLKIRSTKLEDSAMYFCASSERGQGARNTIYFGEGSWLTVV.

J is TRBJ1-1 and V is TRBV10-3; no clear D gene. CDR1 and CDR2 (germline): ENHRY, SYGVKD. Between the trimmed V and J ends, which lost 7 bases and 1 base, there was a span of 10 bases. The CDR3 spans 13 residues. The CDR3 reads CAITQTGNTEAFF. The DNA of the CDR3 is TGTGCCATCACTCAAACCGGGAACACTGAAGCTTTCTTT.

This chain links TRBV21-1 with TRBJ2-5; the listed D gene, TRBD2, was not tested against the DNA. TRBV21-1 is shown as a pseudogene. The CDR3 contains 14 residues. CDR3 in DNA: TGTGCCAGCCTTACGGCGGGAGTGAGTGAGACCCAGTACTTC. It is translated as CASLTAGVSETQYF.

The J gene is TRBJ1-5, the V gene TRBV7-3, with 7 bases fitting TRBD1. The CDR3 totals 16 residues. Germline V gene lookup returns CDR1 SGHTA and CDR2 FQGTGA. The trim removed 4 bases at V and 3 bases at J, leaving 9 bases unmatched. The CDR3: CASSWNRDSDNQPQHF. CDR3 bases: TGTGCCAGCAGCTGGAACCGGGACAGCGACAATCAGCCCCAGCATTTT.

This chain joins TRBV4-1 and TRBJ2-5, with 8 bases fitting TRBD1. This CDR3 region has 15 residues. Germline V gives CDR1 MGHRA, CDR2 YSYEKL. Losses at the gene ends were 1 base for V and 2 bases for J; bases not matched to a gene: 3. The CDR3 coding sequence is TGCGCCAGCAGCCAAGGGACAGGGAGGCAAGAGACCCAGTACTTC. Protein product: CASSQGTGRQETQYF.

This chain uses TRBV18 with TRBJ2-7, with unresolved D. Between the trimmed V and J ends, which lost 2 bases and 2 bases, there was a span of 10 bases. This CDR3 is built from 14 residues. Germline V CDR1 and CDR2: KGHSH, LQKENI. The CDR3 coding sequence is TGTGCCAGCTCACCAGCGAGTTTAACCTACGAGCAGTACTTC. It codes for CASSPASLTYEQYF.

V is TRBV11-2 and J is TRBJ1-1, with a tentative D call TRBD1 (6 bases). The germline V gene encodes CDR1 SGHAT and CDR2 FQNNGV. V lost 4 bases and J 2 bases, leaving 14 bases between the germline ends. This CDR3 spans 15 amino acids. As DNA, the CDR3 is TGTGCCAGCAGCTCCTCAGGGGCTAGTAACACTGAAGCTTTCTTT. Its protein is CASSSSGASNTEAFF.